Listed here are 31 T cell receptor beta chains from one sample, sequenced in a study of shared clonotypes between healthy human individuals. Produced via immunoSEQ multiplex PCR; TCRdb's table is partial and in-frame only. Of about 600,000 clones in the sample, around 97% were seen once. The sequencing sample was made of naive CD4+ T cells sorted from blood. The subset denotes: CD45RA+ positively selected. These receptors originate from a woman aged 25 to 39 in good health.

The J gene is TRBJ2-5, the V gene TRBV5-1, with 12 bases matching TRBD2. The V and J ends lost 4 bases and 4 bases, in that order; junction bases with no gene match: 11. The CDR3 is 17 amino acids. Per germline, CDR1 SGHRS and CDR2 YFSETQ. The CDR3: CASSRLAGAFGVETQYF. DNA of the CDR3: TGCGCCAGCAGCAGACTAGCGGGAGCTTTTGGGGTAGAGACCCAGTACTTC.

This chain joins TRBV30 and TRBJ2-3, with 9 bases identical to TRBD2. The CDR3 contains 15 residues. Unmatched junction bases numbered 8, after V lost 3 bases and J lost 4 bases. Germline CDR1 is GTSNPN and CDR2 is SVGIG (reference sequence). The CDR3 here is CAWRGGSGRADTQYF. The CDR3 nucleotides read TGTGCCTGGAGGGGTGGTAGCGGGAGAGCAGATACGCAGTATTTT.

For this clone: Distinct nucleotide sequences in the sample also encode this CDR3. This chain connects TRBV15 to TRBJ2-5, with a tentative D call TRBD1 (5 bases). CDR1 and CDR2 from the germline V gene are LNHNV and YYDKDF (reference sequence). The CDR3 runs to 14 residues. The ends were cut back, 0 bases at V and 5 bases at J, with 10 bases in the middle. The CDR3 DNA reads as TGTGCCACCAGCAGAGACAGGGCACGGGAGACCCAGTACTTC. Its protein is CATSRDRARETQYF.

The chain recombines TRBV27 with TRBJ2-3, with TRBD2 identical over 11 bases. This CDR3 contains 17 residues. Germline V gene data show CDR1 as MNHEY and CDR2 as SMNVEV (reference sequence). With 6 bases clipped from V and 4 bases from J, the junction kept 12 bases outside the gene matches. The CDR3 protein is CASSLKLGLAVSDTQYF. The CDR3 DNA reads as TGTGCCAGCAGCCTTAAATTGGGACTAGCGGTTTCAGATACGCAGTATTTT.

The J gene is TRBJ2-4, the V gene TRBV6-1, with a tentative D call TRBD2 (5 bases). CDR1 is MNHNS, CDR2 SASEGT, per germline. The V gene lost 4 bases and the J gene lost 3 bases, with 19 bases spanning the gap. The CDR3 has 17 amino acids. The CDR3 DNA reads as TGTGCCAGCAGTGCGGATTCGGGGTGGTATGACAAAAACATTCAGTACTTC. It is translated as CASSADSGWYDKNIQYF.

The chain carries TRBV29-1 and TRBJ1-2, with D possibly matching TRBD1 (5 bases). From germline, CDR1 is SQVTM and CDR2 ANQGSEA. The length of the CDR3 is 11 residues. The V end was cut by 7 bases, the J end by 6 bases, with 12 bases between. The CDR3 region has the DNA TGCAGCGCTCAGGGAAATGATGGCTACACCTTC. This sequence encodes CSAQGNDGYTF.

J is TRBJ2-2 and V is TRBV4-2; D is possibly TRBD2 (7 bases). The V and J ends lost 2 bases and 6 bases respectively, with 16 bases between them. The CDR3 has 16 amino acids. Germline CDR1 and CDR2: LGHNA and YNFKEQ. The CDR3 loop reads CASSQPPGRGPGELFF. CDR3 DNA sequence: TGTGCCAGCAGCCAACCCCCAGGGCGGGGGCCCGGGGAGCTGTTTTTT.

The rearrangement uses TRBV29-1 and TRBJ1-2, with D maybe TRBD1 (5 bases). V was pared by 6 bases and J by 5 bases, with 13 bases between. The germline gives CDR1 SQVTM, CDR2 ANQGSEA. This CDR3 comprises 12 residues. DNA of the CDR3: TGCAGCGTAGTGGACACCCAGTATGGCTACACCTTC. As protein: CSVVDTQYGYTF.

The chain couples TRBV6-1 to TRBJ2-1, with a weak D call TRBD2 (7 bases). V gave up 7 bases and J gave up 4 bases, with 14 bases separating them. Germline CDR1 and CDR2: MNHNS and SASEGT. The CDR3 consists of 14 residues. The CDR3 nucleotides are TGTGCCAGCACTAGGGGGGGGCAGTACAATGAGCAGTTCTTC. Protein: CASTRGGQYNEQFF.

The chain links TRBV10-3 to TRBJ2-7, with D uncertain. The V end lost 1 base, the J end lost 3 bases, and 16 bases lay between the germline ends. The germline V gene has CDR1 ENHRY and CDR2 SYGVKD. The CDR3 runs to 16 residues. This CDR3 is CAISEFLLSDGYEQYF. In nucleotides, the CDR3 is TGTGCCATCAGTGAGTTCCTTCTCAGCGATGGCTACGAGCAGTACTTC.

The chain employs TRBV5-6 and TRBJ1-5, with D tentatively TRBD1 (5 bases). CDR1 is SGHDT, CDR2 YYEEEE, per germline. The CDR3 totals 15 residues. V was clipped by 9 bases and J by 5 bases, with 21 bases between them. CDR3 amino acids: CANELLEGKHQPQHF. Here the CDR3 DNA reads TGTGCCAACGAACTCCTCGAGGGGAAACATCAGCCCCAGCATTTT.

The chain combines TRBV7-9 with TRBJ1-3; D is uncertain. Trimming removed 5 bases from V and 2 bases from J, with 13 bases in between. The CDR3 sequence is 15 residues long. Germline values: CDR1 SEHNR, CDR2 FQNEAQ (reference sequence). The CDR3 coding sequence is TGTGCCAGCAGCCAAGACCCTCGGACTGGAAACACCATATATTTT. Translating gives CASSQDPRTGNTIYF.

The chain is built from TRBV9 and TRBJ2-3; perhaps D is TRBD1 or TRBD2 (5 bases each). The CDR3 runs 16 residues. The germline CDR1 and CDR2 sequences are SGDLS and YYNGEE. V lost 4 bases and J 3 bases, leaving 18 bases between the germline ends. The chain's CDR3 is CASSFSTGTPTDTQYF. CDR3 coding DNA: TGTGCCAGCAGCTTTTCCACCGGGACCCCAACAGATACGCAGTATTTT.

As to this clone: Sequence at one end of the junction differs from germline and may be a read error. The CDR3 DNA sequence: TGCGTCAGCAGCCAATATAGCGGGACAACCTACGAGCAGTACTTC. Its translation: CVSSQYSGTTYEQYF. The rearrangement links TRBV4-1 to TRBJ2-7; 8 bases map to TRBD2. CDR1 and CDR2 (germline): MGHRA, YSYEKL. This CDR3 spans 15 amino acids.

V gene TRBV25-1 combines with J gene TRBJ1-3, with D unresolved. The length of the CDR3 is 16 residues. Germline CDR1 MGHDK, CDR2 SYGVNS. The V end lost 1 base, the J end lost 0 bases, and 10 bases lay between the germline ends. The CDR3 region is CASSELAGSSGNTIYF. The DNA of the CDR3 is TGTGCCAGCAGTGAATTGGCCGGGAGCTCTGGAAACACCATATATTTT. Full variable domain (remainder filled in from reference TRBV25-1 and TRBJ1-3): EADIYQTPRYLVIGTGKKITLECSQTMGHDKMYWYQQDPGMELHLIHYSYGVNSTEKGDLSSESTVSRIRTEHFPLTLESARPSHTSQYLCASSELAGSSGNTIYFGEGSWLTVV.

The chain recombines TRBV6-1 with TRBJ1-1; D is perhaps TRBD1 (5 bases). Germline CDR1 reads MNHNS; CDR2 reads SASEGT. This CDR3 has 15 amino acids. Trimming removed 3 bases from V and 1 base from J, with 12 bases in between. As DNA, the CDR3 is TGTGCCAGCAGTGACCCGGGGGAGGCGAACACTGAAGCTTTCTTT. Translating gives CASSDPGEANTEAFF.

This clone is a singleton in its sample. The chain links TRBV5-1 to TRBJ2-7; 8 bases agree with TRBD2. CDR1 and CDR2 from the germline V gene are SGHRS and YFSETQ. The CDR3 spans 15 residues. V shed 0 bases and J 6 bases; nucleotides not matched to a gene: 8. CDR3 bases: TGCGCCAGCAGCTTGGTGGGACTAGGATCCATCGAGCAGTACTTC. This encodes CASSLVGLGSIEQYF.

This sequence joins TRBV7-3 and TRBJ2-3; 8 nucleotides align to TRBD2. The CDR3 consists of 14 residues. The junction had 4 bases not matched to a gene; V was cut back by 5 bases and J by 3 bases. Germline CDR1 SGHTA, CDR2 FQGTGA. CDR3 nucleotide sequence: TGTGCCAGCAGCCCGGGAGGGCCAACAGATACGCAGTATTTT. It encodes CASSPGGPTDTQYF.

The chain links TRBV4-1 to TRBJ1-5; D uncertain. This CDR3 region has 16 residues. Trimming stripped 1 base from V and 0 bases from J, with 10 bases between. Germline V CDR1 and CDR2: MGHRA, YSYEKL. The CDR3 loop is CASSQGHGNSNQPQHF. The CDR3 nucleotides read TGCGCCAGCAGCCAAGGACATGGAAATAGCAATCAGCCCCAGCATTTT.

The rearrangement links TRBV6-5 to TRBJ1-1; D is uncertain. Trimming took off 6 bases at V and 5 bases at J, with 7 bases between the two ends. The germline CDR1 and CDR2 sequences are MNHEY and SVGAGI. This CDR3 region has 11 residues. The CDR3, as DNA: TGTGCCAGCAGGCTGTCGACTGAAGCTTTCTTT. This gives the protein CASRLSTEAFF.

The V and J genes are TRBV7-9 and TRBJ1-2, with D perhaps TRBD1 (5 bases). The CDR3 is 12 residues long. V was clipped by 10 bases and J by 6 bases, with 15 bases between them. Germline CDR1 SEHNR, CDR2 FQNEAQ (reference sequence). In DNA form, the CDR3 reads TGTGCCACCACCGGGACGTTAGATGGCTACACCTTC. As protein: CATTGTLDGYTF.

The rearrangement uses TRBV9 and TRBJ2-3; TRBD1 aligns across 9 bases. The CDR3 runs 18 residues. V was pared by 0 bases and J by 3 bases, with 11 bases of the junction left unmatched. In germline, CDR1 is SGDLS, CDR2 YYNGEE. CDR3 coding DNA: TGTGCCAGCAGCGTAGCCCTAACAGGGGGCGTAGGAACAGATACGCAGTATTTT. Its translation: CASSVALTGGVGTDTQYF. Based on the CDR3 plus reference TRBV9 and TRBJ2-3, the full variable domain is DSGVTQTPKHLITATGQRVTLRCSPRSGDLSVYWYQQSLDQGLQFLIQYYNGEERAKGNILERFSAQQFPDLHSELNLSSLELGDSALYFCASSVALTGGVGTDTQYFGPGTRLTVL.

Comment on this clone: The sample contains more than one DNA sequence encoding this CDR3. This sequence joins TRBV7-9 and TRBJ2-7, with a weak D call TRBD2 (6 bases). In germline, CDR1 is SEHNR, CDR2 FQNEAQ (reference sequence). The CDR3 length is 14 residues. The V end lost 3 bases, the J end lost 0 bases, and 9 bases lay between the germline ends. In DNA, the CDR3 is TGTGCCAGCAGCTTTTCCGGGAGCTCCTACGAGCAGTACTTC. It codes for CASSFSGSSYEQYF. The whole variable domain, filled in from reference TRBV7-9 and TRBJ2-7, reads DTGVSQNPRHKITKRGQNVTFRCDPISEHNRLYWYRQTLGQGPEFLTYFQNEAQLEKSRLLSDRFSAERPKGSFSTLEIQRTEQGDSAMYLCASSFSGSSYEQYFGPGTRLTVT.

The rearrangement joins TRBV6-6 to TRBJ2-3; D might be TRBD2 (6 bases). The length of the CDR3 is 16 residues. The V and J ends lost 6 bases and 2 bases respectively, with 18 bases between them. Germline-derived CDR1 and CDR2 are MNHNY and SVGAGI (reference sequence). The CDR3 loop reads CASSPVRGSVTDTQYF. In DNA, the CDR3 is TGTGCCAGCAGCCCCGTTCGGGGGTCTGTCACAGATACGCAGTATTTT.

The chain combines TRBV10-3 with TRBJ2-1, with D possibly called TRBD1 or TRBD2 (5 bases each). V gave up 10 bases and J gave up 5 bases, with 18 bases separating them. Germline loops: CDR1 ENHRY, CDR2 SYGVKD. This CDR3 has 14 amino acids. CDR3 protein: CATRNRDADNEQFF. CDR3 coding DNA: TGTGCCACCAGGAACCGGGACGCCGACAATGAGCAGTTCTTC.

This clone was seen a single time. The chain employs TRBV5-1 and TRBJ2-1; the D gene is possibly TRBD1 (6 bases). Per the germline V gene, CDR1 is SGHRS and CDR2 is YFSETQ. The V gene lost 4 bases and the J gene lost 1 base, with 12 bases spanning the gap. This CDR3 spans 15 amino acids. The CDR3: CASSLRDTSYNEQFF. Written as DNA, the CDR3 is TGCGCCAGCAGCCTCCGGGACACTTCCTACAATGAGCAGTTCTTC. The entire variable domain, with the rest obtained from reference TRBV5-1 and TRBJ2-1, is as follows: KAGVTQTPRYLIKTRGQQVTLSCSPISGHRSVSWYQQTPGQGLQFLFEYFSETQRNKGNFPGRFSGRQFSNSRSEMNVSTLELGDSALYLCASSLRDTSYNEQFFGPGTRLTVL.

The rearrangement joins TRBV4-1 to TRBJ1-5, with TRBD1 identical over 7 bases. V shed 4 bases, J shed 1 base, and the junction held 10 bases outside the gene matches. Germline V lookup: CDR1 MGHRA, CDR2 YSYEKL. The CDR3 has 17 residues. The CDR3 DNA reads TGCGCCAGCAGCCCAAAAGGGGGGGACAGAAGCAATCAGCCCCAGCATTTT. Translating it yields CASSPKGGDRSNQPQHF.

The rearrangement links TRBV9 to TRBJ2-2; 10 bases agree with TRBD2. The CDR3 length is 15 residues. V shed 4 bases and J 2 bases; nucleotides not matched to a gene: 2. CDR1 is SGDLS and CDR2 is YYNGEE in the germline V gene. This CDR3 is CASSRTSGNTGELFF. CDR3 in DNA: TGTGCCAGCAGCCGGACTAGCGGAAACACCGGGGAGCTGTTTTTT.

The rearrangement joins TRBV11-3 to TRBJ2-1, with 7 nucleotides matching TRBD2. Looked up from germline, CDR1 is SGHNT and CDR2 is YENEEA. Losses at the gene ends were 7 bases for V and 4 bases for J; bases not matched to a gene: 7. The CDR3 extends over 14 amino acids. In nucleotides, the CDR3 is TGTGCCAGCACCCCTGGAGCGGGGTACAATGAGCAGTTCTTC. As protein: CASTPGAGYNEQFF.

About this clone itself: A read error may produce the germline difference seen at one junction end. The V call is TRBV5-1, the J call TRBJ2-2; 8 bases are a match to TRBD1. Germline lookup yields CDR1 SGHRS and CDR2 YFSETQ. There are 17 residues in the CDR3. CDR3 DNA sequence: TGCGCCAGCAGCTTGGAGAGAACAGGGGGGAACTCCGGGGAGCTGTTTTTT. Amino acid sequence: CASSLERTGGNSGELFF.

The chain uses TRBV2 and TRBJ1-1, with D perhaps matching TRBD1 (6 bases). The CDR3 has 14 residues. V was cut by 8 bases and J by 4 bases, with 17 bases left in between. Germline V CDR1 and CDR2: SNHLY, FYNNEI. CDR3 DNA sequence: TGTGCCAGCGGTTGGACAGCAAGCCGCACTGAAGCTTTCTTT. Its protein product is CASGWTASRTEAFF. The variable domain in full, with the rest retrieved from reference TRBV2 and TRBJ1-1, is EPEVTQTPSHQVTQMGQEVILRCVPISNHLYFYWYRQILGQKVEFLVSFYNNEISEKSEIFDDQFSVERPDGSNFTLKIRSTKLEDSAMYFCASGWTASRTEAFFGQGTRLTVV.